The following is a TCR beta chain sequence with its context. The target antigen is unknown. 5'RACE generated cDNA with 10-nucleotide random UMIs. TCRdb reprocessed the 5' RACE reads via MiXCR and lists one record per CDR3 protein. The table includes roughly 48,000 distinct CDR3 sequences, about 25% detected once. This record comes from a study of neurological immune-mediated disorders. Study conclusions and caveats: HTLV-1-associated myelopathy had the most TCR clonal expansion, whereas multiple sclerosis had the least (lower than in healthy controls).

The healthy controls volunteered at a blood bank in Maryland, USA. The unsorted libraries originated from 2 million PBMCs that had been stored at -80 C. Germline loops: CDR1 SGHRS, CDR2 YFSETQ. The CDR3 is 14 residues long. V dropped 3 bases and J dropped 5 bases, with 12 bases sitting between them. The clonotype was recovered from an older woman in good health. What was sequenced was PBMCs. The V gene is TRBV5-1, the J gene TRBJ2-1; D remains ambiguous. The chain's CDR3 is CASSSGALNNEQFF. CDR3 nucleotide sequence: TGCGCCAGCAGCTCCGGCGCATTAAACAATGAGCAGTTCTTC.